The sample holds a few counts of the clone carrying this TCR beta chain. The antigen remains unidentified. Each CDR3 protein is one row after TCRdb ran MiXCR on the RT-PCR reads. The repertoire holds around 520,000 distinct CDR3 sequences, with around 25% as singletons. This entry belongs to a study of response to subunit inactivated influenza vaccine. Findings and limits, study-wide: The authors suggested that few new T cells are recruited per seasonal influenza vaccination.

V lost 5 bases, J lost 0 bases, and 6 bases stayed unmatched. Germline V CDR1 and CDR2: SGHTA, FQGNSA. The CDR3 has 16 residues. The chain uses TRBV7-2 and TRBJ2-2; TRBD1 matches 7 bases. The clonotype was recovered from a man in his fifties who received an inactivated influenza vaccine. Sequenced here: CD4+ T cells sorted from PBMCs, sampled less than 6 days after vaccination. This CDR3 is CASSLGQPPNTGELFF. The CDR3 bases are TGTGCCAGCAGCCTGGGACAGCCCCCGAACACCGGGGAGCTGTTTTTT.